One and the same sample provided the 20 T cell receptor beta chains below, sequenced in a study of blood T cell repertoires in COVID-19. This table comes from immunoSEQ multiplex PCR, and its TCRdb copy is limited to in-frame clones, with some not included. The sample includes roughly 87,000 clones, around nine tenths of them seen just once. Sequenced material: peripheral blood. All receptors derive from a man in his forties or fifties with acute or convalescent COVID-19.

This clone is a singleton in its sample. The chain links TRBV30 to TRBJ1-4, with 8 bases lining up with TRBD1. This CDR3 is 14 amino acids long. The trim removed 3 bases at V and 7 bases at J, leaving 7 bases unmatched. Germline lookup yields CDR1 GTSNPN and CDR2 SVGIG (reference sequence). The CDR3 reads CAWSRGPSVEKLFF. CDR3 in DNA: TGTGCCTGGAGCAGGGGGCCGTCAGTTGAAAAACTGTTTTTT.

V gene TRBV2 combines with J gene TRBJ2-1; 7 nucleotides agree with TRBD2. The CDR3 contains 14 residues. V dropped 2 bases and J dropped 8; count of bases not matched to a gene: 6. The germline V gene encodes CDR1 SNHLY and CDR2 FYNNEI. CDR3 DNA sequence: TGTGCCAGCAGTGAAAGCCGGGAGGCGGATGAGCAGTTCTTC. It codes for CASSESREADEQFF.

The CDR3 is CSASTGQEPYEQYF. DNA for the CDR3: TGCAGTGCTAGTACTGGACAGGAACCCTACGAGCAGTACTTC. The gene calls are TRBV20-1 and TRBJ2-7; TRBD1 matches 7 bases. This CDR3 is 14 amino acids long. Germline CDR1 DFQATT, CDR2 SNEGSKA (reference sequence). The J segment lost 2 bases and the V segment lost 3 bases, leaving 7 bases of the junction unmatched.

The rearrangement links TRBV6-5 to TRBJ2-7; possible D gene TRBD1, 5 bases. The V gene lost 7 bases and the J gene lost 3 bases, with 7 bases spanning the gap. The CDR3 is made up of 11 amino acids. Germline CDR1 MNHEY, CDR2 SVGAGI. The CDR3 DNA reads TGTGCCAGCACCGACAGCTACGAGCAGTACTTC. Its translation: CASTDSYEQYF.

V gene TRBV5-1 combines with J gene TRBJ2-1, with D perhaps matching TRBD1 (7 bases). Deletions cut 4 bases from V and 0 bases from J, with 14 bases between. This CDR3 is 16 amino acids long. In germline, CDR1 is SGHRS, CDR2 YFSETQ. CDR3 residues: CASSPRDRYSYNEQFF. In DNA, the CDR3 is TGCGCCAGCAGCCCGCGGGACAGATACTCCTACAATGAGCAGTTCTTC.

The V and J genes are TRBV5-5 and TRBJ1-1; the D is unclear. Looked up from germline, CDR1 is SGHKS and CDR2 is YYEKEE (reference sequence). CDR3 length: 11 amino acids. V lost 7 bases to trimming and J lost 1 base, with 5 bases between them. The CDR3 DNA follows: TGTGCCAGCGACAAGAACACTGAAGCTTTCTTT. Its protein is CASDKNTEAFF.

V and J are TRBV30 and TRBJ2-2; tentative D call: TRBD2 (6 bases). Trimming left V 3 bases short and J 2 bases short, with 16 bases between. The CDR3 is made up of 16 amino acids. Germline values: CDR1 GTSNPN, CDR2 SVGIG (reference sequence). CDR3 loop: CAWRRPQTRNTGELFF. The DNA for the CDR3 is TGTGCCTGGAGGCGACCCCAGACTAGAAACACCGGGGAGCTGTTTTTT.

CDR3 sequence reads: CSVGDIGYGYTF. The CDR3 DNA reads as TGCAGCGTTGGGGACATTGGATATGGCTACACCTTC. The chain is built from TRBV29-1 and TRBJ1-2; the D gene is possibly TRBD1 (6 bases). Germline CDR1 reads SQVTM; CDR2 reads ANQGSEA. Trimming removed 4 bases at V and 5 bases at J, with 11 bases between. The CDR3 sequence is 12 residues long.

This chain joins TRBV6-1 and TRBJ2-7, with D tentatively TRBD2 (6 bases). The CDR3 is 16 residues long. Germline CDR1 MNHNS, CDR2 SASEGT. The V and J ends lost 3 bases and 4 bases respectively, with 19 bases between them. DNA for the CDR3: TGTGCCAGCAGTGACCCGAGGCAGGGAGGCAGATACGAGCAGTACTTC. Residues: CASSDPRQGGRYEQYF.

This clone turned up a few times. V gene TRBV9 combines with J gene TRBJ2-4, with 8 bases fitting TRBD1. Losses at the gene ends were 3 bases for V and 6 bases for J; bases not matched to a gene: 14. Germline assignment: CDR1 SGDLS and CDR2 YYNGEE. The CDR3 spans 17 residues. The CDR3 region has the DNA TGTGCCAGCAGCGCAGAGCAGGGGGCAGGGGGTGGAAACATTCAGTACTTC. Its translation: CASSAEQGAGGGNIQYF. Filled out from reference TRBV9 and TRBJ2-4, the complete variable domain reads DSGVTQTPKHLITATGQRVTLRCSPRSGDLSVYWYQQSLDQGLQFLIQYYNGEERAKGNILERFSAQQFPDLHSELNLSSLELGDSALYFCASSAEQGAGGGNIQYFGAGTRLSVL.

The chain couples TRBV15 to TRBJ1-2; 8 positions agree with TRBD1. The CDR3 is 15 residues long. CDR1 is LNHNV, CDR2 YYDKDF, per germline (reference sequence). V shed 5 bases, J shed 3 bases, and the junction held 8 bases outside the gene matches. This CDR3 reads CATSGGQVLDYGYTF. CDR3 DNA sequence: TGTGCCACCAGCGGGGGACAGGTTCTTGACTATGGCTACACCTTC.

The genes are TRBV5-1 and TRBJ1-2; 7 bases are a match to TRBD1. The germline gives CDR1 SGHRS, CDR2 YFSETQ. The CDR3 has 11 residues. The trim removed 6 bases at V and 5 bases at J, leaving 1 base unmatched. CDR3 sequence: CASMGQYGYTF. CDR3 nucleotides: TGCGCCAGCATGGGACAGTATGGCTACACCTTC.

The chain combines TRBV19 with TRBJ2-1; 11 bases align to TRBD1. Germline V gene data show CDR1 as LNHDA and CDR2 as SQIVND (reference sequence). The V and J ends lost 5 bases and 8 bases, in that order; junction bases with no gene match: 11. The CDR3 extends over 16 amino acids. The CDR3 DNA reads as TGTGCCAGTAGTTTATCCGGGACAGGGGGAATTGATGAGCAGTTCTTC. It is translated as CASSLSGTGGIDEQFF. Full variable domain (rest looked up from reference TRBV19 and TRBJ2-1): DGGITQSPKYLFRKEGQNVTLSCEQNLNHDAMYWYRQDPGQGLRLIYYSQIVNDFQKGDIAEGYSVSREKKESFPLTVTSAQKNPTAFYLCASSLSGTGGIDEQFFGPGTRLTVL.

The chain recombines TRBV5-4 with TRBJ1-2; no definite D call. The V gene lost 4 bases and the J gene lost 4 bases, with 17 bases spanning the gap. The CDR3 extends over 15 amino acids. CDR1 is SGHNT, CDR2 YYREEE, per germline (reference sequence). This CDR3 reads CASSQRTGGSYGYTF. In nucleotides, the CDR3 is TGTGCCAGCAGCCAGCGAACGGGCGGGAGCTATGGCTACACCTTC. The entire variable domain, with the rest obtained from reference TRBV5-4 and TRBJ1-2, is as follows: ETGVTQSPTHLIKTRGQQVTLRCSSQSGHNTVSWYQQALGQGPQFIFQYYREEENGRGNFPPRFSGLQFPNYSSELNVNALELDDSALYLCASSQRTGGSYGYTFGSGTRLTVV.

This chain joins TRBV11-2 and TRBJ2-3, with D maybe TRBD2 (5 bases). This CDR3 comprises 17 residues. The V and J ends lost 1 base and 1 base respectively, with 15 bases between them. Germline loops: CDR1 SGHAT, CDR2 FQNNGV. CDR3 amino acids: CASSLGALAKGTDTQYF. In DNA, the CDR3 is TGTGCCAGCAGCTTAGGGGCATTAGCGAAGGGCACAGATACGCAGTATTTT. The full variable domain, in which reference TRBV11-2 and TRBJ2-3 provide the parts outside the CDR3, is EAGVAQSPRYKIIEKRQSVAFWCNPISGHATLYWYQQILGQGPKLLIQFQNNGVVDDSQLPKDRFSAERLKGVDSTLKIQPAKLEDSAVYLCASSLGALAKGTDTQYFGPGTRLTVL.

CDR3 sequence: CASSPDRGRNYGYTF. CDR3 DNA sequence: TGTGCCAGCAGCCCAGACAGGGGAAGAAACTATGGCTACACCTTC. The chain employs TRBV5-6 and TRBJ1-2, with 8 bases matching TRBD1. Germline V gene lookup returns CDR1 SGHDT and CDR2 YYEEEE. This CDR3 spans 15 amino acids. V shed 4 bases, J shed 2 bases, and the junction held 7 bases outside the gene matches. Full variable domain (outside the CDR3, taken from reference TRBV5-6 and TRBJ1-2): DAGVTQSPTHLIKTRGQQVTLRCSPKSGHDTVSWYQQALGQGPQFIFQYYEEEERQRGNFPDRFSGHQFPNYSSELNVNALLLGDSALYLCASSPDRGRNYGYTFGSGTRLTVV.

In its sample, this clone was seen a few times. J is TRBJ1-2 and V is TRBV28; the D gene is possibly TRBD1 (6 bases). Trimming left V 2 bases short and J 8 bases short, with 12 bases between. Germline V gene sequence: CDR1 MDHEN, CDR2 SYDVKM. CDR3 length: 13 residues. CDR3 sequence (DNA): TGTGCCAGCAGTTTACAGGGGCCTGGGGGCTACACCTTC. Translating it yields CASSLQGPGGYTF.

The chain is built from TRBV7-2 and TRBJ2-1; 11 nucleotides match TRBD2. Germline V gives CDR1 SGHTA, CDR2 FQGNSA. J lost 4 bases, V lost 4 bases, and 6 bases had no gene match. CDR3 length: 16 amino acids. DNA of the CDR3: TGTGCCAGCAGCTCCCATAGCGGGGGGGTATACAATGAGCAGTTCTTC. As protein: CASSSHSGGVYNEQFF.

The rearrangement joins TRBV7-2 to TRBJ1-4; tentatively, D is TRBD1 (6 bases). Germline CDR1 SGHTA, CDR2 FQGNSA. The CDR3 is made up of 16 amino acids. The germline V and J ends were trimmed by 2 bases and 7 bases, with 17 bases remaining between them. The CDR3 is CASSLKYRDLGEKLFF. Here the CDR3 DNA reads TGTGCCAGCAGCTTAAAGTACAGGGATCTTGGTGAAAAACTGTTTTTT.

This clone came up a few times. This rearrangement joins TRBV18 to TRBJ2-1; TRBD1 might be the D (6 bases). Germline assignment: CDR1 KGHSH and CDR2 LQKENI. Deletions cut 2 bases from V and 0 bases from J, with 11 bases between. The CDR3 loop spans 16 amino acids. CDR3 sequence (DNA): TGTGCCAGCTCACCAGGGGGCGGAAACTCCTACAATGAGCAGTTCTTC. Protein: CASSPGGGNSYNEQFF.